These 5 T cell receptor beta chains share one sample of origin, sequenced in a study of blood T cell repertoires in COVID-19. TCRdb's table, derived via immunoSEQ multiplex PCR, lists solely in-frame clones and lacks some. The sample lists about 71,000 clones, about 81% occurring once. Specimen: peripheral blood. These receptors all stem from a woman aged 80 or over with acute or convalescent COVID-19.

This chain links TRBV11-3 with TRBJ2-5, with TRBD2 identical over 8 bases. The CDR3 has 17 amino acids. CDR1 is SGHNT, CDR2 YENEEA, per germline. J lost 1 base, V lost 4 bases, and 11 bases had no gene match. The CDR3 spells CASSSGAGGVVQETQYF. The CDR3 DNA reads as TGTGCCAGCAGCTCCGGGGCGGGAGGAGTAGTCCAAGAGACCCAGTACTTC.

This chain joins TRBV5-4 and TRBJ2-2, with D perhaps TRBD1 (6 bases). Looked up from germline, CDR1 is SGHNT and CDR2 is YYREEE (reference sequence). V lost 4 bases and J lost 2, with 12 bases in between. There are 15 residues in the CDR3. The CDR3 nucleotides are TGTGCCAGCAGCCTGGGGGCAGCCAACACCGGGGAGCTGTTTTTT. Residues: CASSLGAANTGELFF. Combining the CDR3 with reference TRBV5-4 and TRBJ2-2 gives the whole variable domain ETGVTQSPTHLIKTRGQQVTLRCSSQSGHNTVSWYQQALGQGPQFIFQYYREEENGRGNFPPRFSGLQFPNYSSELNVNALELDDSALYLCASSLGAANTGELFFGEGSRLTVL.

The V call is TRBV10-3, the J call TRBJ2-2, with a tentative D call TRBD2 (5 bases). The germline V and J ends were trimmed by 8 bases and 4 bases, with 17 bases remaining between them. The germline V gene has CDR1 ENHRY and CDR2 SYGVKD. The CDR3 is 15 residues long. CDR3 loop: CAILANGVPTGELFF. The CDR3 coding sequence is TGTGCCATCTTGGCGAACGGGGTCCCCACCGGGGAGCTGTTTTTT.

This chain joins TRBV19 and TRBJ2-5; 9 bases line up with TRBD2. The ends lost 7 bases at V and 4 bases at J; junction bases unmatched: 10. In germline, CDR1 is LNHDA, CDR2 SQIVND (reference sequence). The CDR3 extends over 15 amino acids. In DNA form, the CDR3 reads TGTGCCAGTAATGTCCTAGCGGGAAAGGGAGAGACCCAGTACTTC. Amino acid sequence: CASNVLAGKGETQYF.

The rearrangement links TRBV4-1 to TRBJ2-7, with 11 bases lining up with TRBD2. CDR3 length: 17 amino acids. The V segment lost 6 bases and the J segment 5 bases; nucleotides outside the gene matches: 15. Per germline, CDR1 MGHRA and CDR2 YSYEKL. The CDR3 coding sequence is TGCGCCAGCAGTCGACTAGCGGGAACCGAACCCTACCACGAGCAGTACTTC. It translates to CASSRLAGTEPYHEQYF.